This entry lists 19 T cell receptor beta chains sequenced from one sample in a study of response to subunit inactivated influenza vaccine. Using its own MiXCR run on the RT-PCR reads, TCRdb lists one record per CDR3 protein. The sample contains just under 250,000 distinct CDR3 sequences, 9% to 15% of which appear only once. The sample consisted of non-naive T cells sorted from PBMCs, taken 14 to 15 days before vaccination. The origin of the receptors is a man in his fifties or sixties who received an inactivated influenza vaccine.

The rearrangement links TRBV9 to TRBJ2-1, with 8 positions matching TRBD2. Germline CDR1 reads SGDLS; CDR2 reads YYNGEE. The CDR3 extends over 17 amino acids. After removal of 0 bases from V and 0 bases from J, the junction contained 5 bases not matched to a gene. CDR3 region: CASSVGRSGSSYNEQFF. The CDR3 DNA is TGTGCCAGCAGCGTAGGTAGGAGCGGGAGCTCCTACAATGAGCAGTTCTTC. Full variable domain (missing parts from reference TRBV9 and TRBJ2-1): DSGVTQTPKHLITATGQRVTLRCSPRSGDLSVYWYQQSLDQGLQFLIQYYNGEERAKGNILERFSAQQFPDLHSELNLSSLELGDSALYFCASSVGRSGSSYNEQFFGPGTRLTVL.

This clonotype was seen only a few times. The chain's CDR3 is CASKASGRYGEQYF. CDR3 sequence (DNA): TGTGCCAGTAAAGCTAGCGGGAGGTACGGCGAGCAGTACTTC. The V gene is TRBV19, the J gene TRBJ2-7; 11 positions agree with TRBD2. The CDR3 has 14 residues. Germline V gives CDR1 LNHDA, CDR2 SQIVND (reference sequence). Trimming removed 7 bases from V and 6 bases from J; junction bases left unmatched: 8.

This clonotype has at least ten counts. This rearrangement joins TRBV12-3 or TRBV12-4 to TRBJ1-5; D is ambiguous. The CDR3 extends over 14 amino acids. Trimming removed 3 bases from V and 0 bases from J, with 6 bases in between. CDR3 loop: CASSFGVSNQPQHF. The DNA of the CDR3 is TGTGCCAGCAGTTTCGGAGTTAGCAATCAGCCCCAGCATTTT.

This clonotype came up many times. The J gene is TRBJ2-2, the V gene TRBV7-8; 14 nucleotides line up with TRBD2. The length of the CDR3 is 17 residues. The V gene end was trimmed by 5 bases and the J gene end by 5 bases; junction bases not matched to a gene: 7. CDR1 and CDR2 from the germline V gene are SGHVS and FQNEAQ. Written as DNA, the CDR3 is TGTGCCAGCAGCCCAGCGACTAGCGGGAGGGCTACCGGGGAGCTGTTTTTT. Protein product: CASSPATSGRATGELFF.

This clonotype was seen repeatedly, ten times or more. This chain's CDR3 is CASSSAGTPYEQYF. The DNA for the CDR3 is TGTGCCAGCAGCTCCGCCGGGACGCCCTACGAGCAGTACTTC. V and J are TRBV6-5 and TRBJ2-7; the D gene could be TRBD1 or TRBD2 (5 bases each). With 6 bases removed from V and 2 bases from J, the gap between germline ends came to 14 bases. The CDR3 is 14 residues long. Germline CDR1 MNHEY, CDR2 SVGAGI.

In its sample, this clonotype was seen a few times. DNA for the CDR3: TGTGCCAGCAGTGTCCTTCAAGAGACCCAGTACTTC. This gives the protein CASSVLQETQYF. V gene TRBV6-1 combines with J gene TRBJ2-5; the D is unclear. Trimming left V 4 bases short and J 2 bases short, with 5 bases between. The germline CDR1 and CDR2 sequences are MNHNS and SASEGT. The CDR3 has 12 residues.

This sequence joins TRBV4-3 and TRBJ2-2; D is perhaps TRBD1 (5 bases). V lost 0 bases, J lost 5 bases, and 10 bases lay in between. Germline V gene sequence: CDR1 LGHNA, CDR2 YSLEER. The length of the CDR3 is 15 residues. CDR3 protein: CASSQEWAGTGELFF. CDR3 sequence (DNA): TGCGCCAGCAGCCAAGAATGGGCAGGGACCGGGGAGCTGTTTTTT.

The chain is built from TRBV6-1 and TRBJ2-5; 7 bases match TRBD2. The ends lost 8 bases at V and 4 bases at J; junction bases unmatched: 10. Germline values: CDR1 MNHNS, CDR2 SASEGT. The CDR3 runs to 14 residues. The CDR3 bases are TGTGCCAGCGGGCGGGGGATTGGGGGAGAGACCCAGTACTTC. It codes for CASGRGIGGETQYF.

On this clonotype itself: One junction end does not reproduce the germline sequence, and a read error may be involved. The genes are TRBV15 and TRBJ1-5, with 7 bases aligning to TRBD1. Germline assignment: CDR1 LNHNV and CDR2 YYDKDF (reference sequence). This CDR3 region has 16 residues. The CDR3 DNA is TGTGCCACCAGTAGAGAGGGGGCCCCCCGCAATCAGCCCCAGCATTTT. Amino acid sequence: CATSREGAPRNQPQHF.

This chain uses TRBV4-3 with TRBJ2-3; the D is unclear. This CDR3 spans 15 amino acids. Trimming removed 0 bases from V and 2 bases from J, with 9 bases in between. Per germline, CDR1 LGHNA and CDR2 YSLEER. In DNA form, the CDR3 reads TGCGCCAGCAGCCAAGATAGAGGTACCACAGATACGCAGTATTTT. It encodes CASSQDRGTTDTQYF.

For this clonotype: A single base separates this from a much larger clone, so it may be a read error. This chain connects TRBV27 to TRBJ2-1; a weak D match, TRBD1 (5 bases). V was shortened by 5 bases and J by 5 bases, with 25 bases between the two germline ends. There are 18 residues in the CDR3. Germline CDR1 reads MNHEY; CDR2 reads SMNVEV (reference sequence). The CDR3: CASSPKYWGRPDHNEQFF. CDR3 coding DNA: TGTGCCAGCAGTCCAAAGTATTGGGGCAGACCGGACCACAATGAGCAGTTCTTC.

The table lists this clonotype with many counts. V gene TRBV12-3 or TRBV12-4 combines with J gene TRBJ2-7; unclear D gene. The CDR3 has 11 amino acids. The V end lost 1 base, the J end lost 4 bases, and 2 bases lay between the germline ends. This CDR3 reads CASSLEYEQYF. DNA of the CDR3: TGTGCCAGCAGTTTAGAATACGAGCAGTACTTC.

This clonotype was picked up many times. The chain joins TRBV7-2 to TRBJ2-3; D call uncertain. This CDR3 region has 14 residues. Germline V gives CDR1 SGHTA, CDR2 FQGNSA. The V end was cut by 1 base, the J end by 0 bases, with 5 bases between. CDR3 in amino acids: CASSLVSSTDTQYF. The CDR3 bases are TGTGCCAGCAGCTTAGTCAGTAGCACAGATACGCAGTATTTT.

This clonotype appeared a few times. V is TRBV9 and J is TRBJ1-4; 7 nucleotides match TRBD1. The V gene end was trimmed by 0 bases and the J gene end by 6 bases; junction bases not matched to a gene: 8. The CDR3 is 16 residues long. The germline CDR1 and CDR2 sequences are SGDLS and YYNGEE. CDR3 residues: CASSVAEGGGYEKLFF. CDR3 in DNA: TGTGCCAGCAGCGTAGCTGAAGGGGGCGGTTATGAAAAACTGTTTTTT.

In this sample, this clonotype turned up a few times. The rearrangement links TRBV4-3 to TRBJ1-3; the D is unclear. Germline V CDR1 and CDR2: LGHNA, YSLEER. The CDR3 runs 15 residues. V was cut by 0 bases and J by 1 base, with 7 bases left in between. CDR3 nucleotides: TGCGCCAGCAGCCAAGATCAGGCTTCTGGAAACACCATATATTTT. It specifies CASSQDQASGNTIYF.

This clonotype appeared many times. J is TRBJ2-7 and V is TRBV4-1, with 9 bases aligning to TRBD2. With V trimmed by 3 bases and J by 0 bases, 6 bases remained unmatched. This CDR3 region has 16 residues. CDR1 MGHRA and CDR2 YSYEKL come from the germline V gene. The CDR3 here is CASSHTLAGSSYEQYF. DNA for the CDR3: TGCGCCAGCAGCCATACCCTAGCGGGGAGCTCCTACGAGCAGTACTTC.

The rearrangement links TRBV5-1 to TRBJ2-3, with TRBD1 matching over 8 bases. This CDR3 has 12 residues. V lost 4 bases and J lost 10; bases outside the gene matches: 5. Looked up from germline, CDR1 is SGHRS and CDR2 is YFSETQ. The CDR3, as DNA: TGCGCCAGCAGCCGGACAGGGCAGCCGCAGTATTTT. This encodes CASSRTGQPQYF.

The chain has TRBV11-2 and TRBJ2-5; 15 bases agree with TRBD2. There are 16 residues in the CDR3. The V segment lost 6 bases and the J segment 2 bases; nucleotides outside the gene matches: 4. Germline V gene sequence: CDR1 SGHAT, CDR2 FQNNGV. The chain's CDR3 is CASSWGTSGRQETQYF. In DNA form, the CDR3 reads TGTGCCAGCAGTTGGGGGACTAGCGGGAGGCAAGAGACCCAGTACTTC.

The gene calls are TRBV7-2 and TRBJ2-2; D may be TRBD1 or TRBD2 (5 bases each). Trimming pared 1 base from V and 8 bases from J, leaving 8 bases between. Germline V gives CDR1 SGHTA, CDR2 FQGNSA. The CDR3 runs to 13 residues. In DNA, the CDR3 is TGTGCCAGCAGCTTAGACGGGGCGGGGGAGCTGTTTTTT. It is translated as CASSLDGAGELFF.